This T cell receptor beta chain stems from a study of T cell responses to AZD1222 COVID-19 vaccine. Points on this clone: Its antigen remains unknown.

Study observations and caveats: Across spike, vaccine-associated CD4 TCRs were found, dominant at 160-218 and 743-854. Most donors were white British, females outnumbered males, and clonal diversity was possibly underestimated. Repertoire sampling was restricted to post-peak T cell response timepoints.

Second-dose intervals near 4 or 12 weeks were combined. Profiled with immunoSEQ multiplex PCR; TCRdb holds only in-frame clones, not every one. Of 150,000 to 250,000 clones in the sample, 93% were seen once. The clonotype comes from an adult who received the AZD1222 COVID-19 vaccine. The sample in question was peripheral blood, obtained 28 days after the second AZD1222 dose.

This CDR3 reads CASSLSWGGDTEAFF. CDR3 coding DNA: TGTGCCAGCAGTTTATCGTGGGGGGGCGACACTGAAGCTTTCTTT. The chain couples TRBV27 to TRBJ1-1, with D perhaps TRBD1 (6 bases). CDR1 is MNHEY and CDR2 is SMNVEV in the germline V gene (reference sequence). The CDR3 loop spans 15 amino acids. Trimming took 0 bases from V and 3 from J, leaving 11 bases between them.